This T cell receptor beta chain was sequenced during a study of identical twins. Study-level results: Whereas memory repertoires showed no such difference, abundant cord blood beta clonotypes carried fewer insertions.

The CDR3 spans 14 residues. Trimming took off 5 bases at V and 1 base at J, with 11 bases between the two ends. The germline V gene encodes CDR1 LNHNV and CDR2 YYDKDF (reference sequence). Points on this clonotype: Antigen unknown.

Each CDR3 protein gets one entry after TCRdb re-called the 5' RACE reads with MiXCR. Found here are about 900,000 distinct CDR3 sequences, roughly 12% of them singletons; the top ten hold around 1.5%. This sample also appeared in a second study, on yellow fever vaccine responses in identical twins.

The V call is TRBV15, the J call TRBJ1-1, with a tentative D call TRBD1 (5 bases). The sequence was obtained from a woman aged 18-35 years in good health. The sample taken for sequencing was PBMCs. Here the CDR3 reads CATSGQQWNTEAFF. DNA for the CDR3: TGTGCCACCAGCGGACAACAATGGAACACTGAAGCTTTCTTT.